The 4 T cell receptor beta chains in this list originate from one sample, sequenced in a study of T cells after yellow fever vaccination. TCRdb independently ran MiXCR on the 5' RACE reads; one entry per CDR3 protein. Counted here are hundreds of thousands of distinct CDR3 sequences, roughly 13% occurring once; the ten biggest clones make up over 11%. The source material was PBMCs, sampled on the day of the yellow fever booster vaccination. The origin of the receptors is a man in his thirties or forties who received the YFV17D yellow fever vaccine.

This clonotype showed up just a few times. Here the CDR3 DNA reads TGCAGCGTTGTAAAAGGGAGGGAGGGCACAGATACGCAGTATTTT. Translation gives CSVVKGREGTDTQYF. The J gene is TRBJ2-3, the V gene TRBV29-1; 7 nucleotides line up with TRBD2. V gave up 4 bases and J gave up 1 base; unmatched junction bases: 8. CDR1 and CDR2 (germline): SQVTM, ANQGSEA. The CDR3 runs to 15 residues.

The J gene is TRBJ2-7, the V gene TRBV4-2; D could derive from TRBD1 or TRBD2 (5 bases each). Germline CDR1 is LGHNA and CDR2 is YNFKEQ. With 4 bases removed from V and 2 bases from J, the gap between germline ends came to 30 bases. This CDR3 is built from 20 residues. CDR3 loop: CASSPYPSSQGTRATYEQYF. The CDR3 DNA sequence: TGTGCCAGCAGCCCATACCCCAGCAGCCAAGGGACCAGGGCCACCTACGAGCAGTACTTC.

The V and J genes are TRBV19 and TRBJ2-2; 7 nucleotides agree with TRBD1. Germline CDR1 reads LNHDA; CDR2 reads SQIVND (reference sequence). The CDR3 runs to 17 residues. Unmatched junction bases numbered 7, after V lost 3 bases and J lost 0 bases. CDR3 DNA: TGTGCCAGTAGTATTGACAGGGTAGGGGCGAACACCGGGGAGCTGTTTTTT. It specifies CASSIDRVGANTGELFF.

The chain carries TRBV20-1 and TRBJ2-3, with D possibly being TRBD1 or TRBD2 (6 bases each). V gave up 2 bases and J gave up 3 bases, with 18 bases separating them. This CDR3 region has 16 residues. From germline, CDR1 is DFQATT and CDR2 SNEGSKA (reference sequence). The CDR3 sequence is CSARKRSGGRTDTQYF. The CDR3 DNA reads as TGCAGTGCTAGAAAACGTTCCGGGGGCAGGACAGATACGCAGTATTTT.